A single sample gave rise to the 14 T cell receptor beta chains below, sequenced in a study of CD8+ T cells in alopecia areata. RNA extraction was followed by reverse transcription into cDNA, which acted as the sequencing template. Data came from immunoSEQ multiplex PCR; TCRdb stores just in-frame clones and leaves some out. The sample shows approximately 150,000 clones, less than 75% of them seen only once. The specimen was CD8+ T cells sorted from blood, collected at week 0. Source of these receptors: a human donor with alopecia areata.

This rearrangement joins TRBV4-1 to TRBJ2-7; TRBD1 matches 8 bases. Germline V CDR1 and CDR2: MGHRA, YSYEKL. With 1 base clipped from V and 0 bases from J, the junction kept 5 bases outside the gene matches. This CDR3 contains 16 residues. Here the CDR3 DNA reads TGCGCCAGCAGCCAAGGGGGGGACAGGAGCTCCTACGAGCAGTACTTC. Its translation: CASSQGGDRSSYEQYF.

The chain recombines TRBV7-2 with TRBJ2-7; D is unclear. Trimming cost V 6 bases and J 3 bases, with 9 bases left between them. The CDR3 has 12 amino acids. CDR1 is SGHTA and CDR2 is FQGNSA in the germline V gene. CDR3 in amino acids: CASRIEGYEQYF. The CDR3 nucleotides are TGTGCCAGCAGGATTGAAGGCTACGAGCAGTACTTC.

The chain links TRBV13 to TRBJ2-3; D uncertain. The CDR3 contains 14 residues. The V end lost 6 bases, the J end lost 4 bases, and 14 bases lay between the germline ends. Germline CDR1 reads PRHDT; CDR2 reads FYEKMQ (reference sequence). The CDR3 DNA reads TGTGCCAGCAGTCCAAATGGGGTGCCAGATACGCAGTATTTT. The encoded protein is CASSPNGVPDTQYF.

CDR3 in DNA: TGCGCCAGCAGCTTGAATGGGCAGAATCAGCCCCAGCATTTT. Encoded protein: CASSLNGQNQPQHF. The chain is built from TRBV5-1 and TRBJ1-5; unclear D gene. The CDR3 is 14 amino acids. V was pared by 1 base and J by 4 bases, with 9 bases between. CDR1 is SGHRS and CDR2 is YFSETQ in the germline V gene.

The CDR3 sequence is CASSAYRVEGETQYF. The CDR3 bases are TGCGCCAGCAGTGCATACCGGGTCGAAGGGGAGACCCAGTACTTC. This chain links TRBV10-2 with TRBJ2-5; D unclear. The CDR3 is 15 residues long. CDR1 is WSHSY and CDR2 is SAAADI in the germline V gene. V was trimmed by 4 bases and J by 5 bases, leaving 17 bases between them.

The V and J genes are TRBV15 and TRBJ2-1, with a weak D call TRBD2 (7 bases). Germline V CDR1 and CDR2: LNHNV, YYDKDF (reference sequence). Trimming shortened V by 0 bases and J by 10 bases, and 10 bases separated the two germline ends. The CDR3 is 13 residues long. The CDR3 coding sequence is TGTGCCACCAGCAGAGAGGGGGGGACAGAGCAGTTCTTC. Its translation: CATSREGGTEQFF.

The J gene is TRBJ2-7, the V gene TRBV30; no clear D. The CDR3 extends over 10 amino acids. Per germline, CDR1 GTSNPN and CDR2 SVGIG (reference sequence). V was clipped by 1 base and J by 8 bases, with 6 bases between them. CDR3: CAWSGTKQYF. Here the CDR3 DNA reads TGTGCCTGGAGTGGGACGAAGCAGTACTTC. Looking up the rest from reference TRBV30 and TRBJ2-7 gives the full variable domain: SQTIHQWPATLVQPVGSPLSLECTVEGTSNPNLYWYRQAAGRGLQLLFYSVGIGQISSEVPQNLSASRPQDRQFILSSKKLLLSDSGFYLCAWSGTKQYFGPGTRLTVT.

The chain recombines TRBV4-2 with TRBJ1-2, with D perhaps TRBD1 (5 bases). The V end was cut by 1 base, the J end by 8 bases, with 14 bases between. There are 14 residues in the CDR3. Germline CDR1 reads LGHNA; CDR2 reads YNFKEQ. The CDR3 DNA reads TGTGCCAGCAGCCAAGTGGGGGGGAGGAACGGCTACACCTTC. This codes for CASSQVGGRNGYTF.

This chain links TRBV27 with TRBJ1-1; D might be TRBD1 (6 bases). The CDR3 totals 12 residues. Germline V gives CDR1 MNHEY, CDR2 SMNVEV (reference sequence). The V end was cut by 5 bases, the J end by 11 bases, with 15 bases between. CDR3 sequence: CASSPTGRRAFF. CDR3 in DNA: TGTGCCAGCAGTCCAACAGGGAGGCGGGCTTTCTTT.

The chain recombines TRBV29-1 with TRBJ2-1; no reliable D call. The CDR3 runs to 11 residues. Looked up from germline, CDR1 is SQVTM and CDR2 is ANQGSEA. Trimming removed 5 bases at V and 7 bases at J, with 9 bases between. CDR3 nucleotide sequence: TGCAGCGTTTTAGATAGTAATGAGCAGTTCTTC. It translates to CSVLDSNEQFF.

This chain uses TRBV2 with TRBJ2-7; 8 bases are a match to TRBD1. Germline CDR1 is SNHLY and CDR2 is FYNNEI. Trimming removed 7 bases from V and 1 base from J; junction bases left unmatched: 12. This CDR3 contains 16 residues. The CDR3 region is CASKGTGGPPSYEQYF. The CDR3 DNA is TGTGCCAGCAAGGGGACAGGTGGGCCACCTTCCTACGAGCAGTACTTC.

The V and J genes are TRBV5-4 and TRBJ1-1, with D hard to call. V dropped 2 bases and J dropped 2 bases, with 1 base sitting between them. The CDR3 loop spans 11 amino acids. The germline gives CDR1 SGHNT, CDR2 YYREEE (reference sequence). The CDR3 loop reads CASSFNTEAFF. CDR3 sequence (DNA): TGTGCCAGCAGCTTCAACACTGAAGCTTTCTTT.

With respect to this clone: The same CDR3 is also encoded by other DNA sequences in this sample. The V gene is TRBV13, the J gene TRBJ2-7, with 7 bases fitting TRBD1. CDR1 PRHDT and CDR2 FYEKMQ come from the germline V gene (reference sequence). Trimming at V came to 6 bases and at J to 1 base, leaving 6 bases not matched to a gene. The CDR3 is 14 amino acids. CDR3 in amino acids: CASSSGTASYEQYF. In nucleotides, the CDR3 is TGTGCCAGCAGTTCCGGGACAGCATCCTACGAGCAGTACTTC. The whole variable domain, remainder taken from reference TRBV13 and TRBJ2-7, is AAGVIQSPRHLIKEKRETATLKCYPIPRHDTVYWYQQGPGQDPQFLISFYEKMQSDKGSIPDRFSAQQFSDYHSELNMSSLELGDSALYFCASSSGTASYEQYFGPGTRLTVT.

The chain links TRBV4-1 to TRBJ1-1; 8 nucleotides align to TRBD1. Germline V gives CDR1 MGHRA, CDR2 YSYEKL. The CDR3 runs 14 residues. V lost 5 bases and J lost 2; bases outside the gene matches: 4. The CDR3 nucleotides read TGCGCCAGCAGCTGGACAGGGACAAACACTGAAGCTTTCTTT. It specifies CASSWTGTNTEAFF.